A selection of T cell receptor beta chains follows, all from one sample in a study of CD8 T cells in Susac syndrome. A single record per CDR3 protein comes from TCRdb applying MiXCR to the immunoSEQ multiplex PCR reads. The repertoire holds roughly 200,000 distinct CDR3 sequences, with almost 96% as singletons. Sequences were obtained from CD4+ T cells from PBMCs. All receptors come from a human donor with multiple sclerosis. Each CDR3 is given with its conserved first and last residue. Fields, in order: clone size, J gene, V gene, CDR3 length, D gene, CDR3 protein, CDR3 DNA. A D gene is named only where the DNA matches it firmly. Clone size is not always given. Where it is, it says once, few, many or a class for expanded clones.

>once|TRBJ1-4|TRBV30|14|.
CAWRGRDLNDKLFF
TGTGCCTGGAGGGGCCGGGATCTTAATGACAAACTGTTTTTT
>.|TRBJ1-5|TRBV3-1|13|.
CASSQGEGQPQHF
TGTGCCAGCAGCCAAGGGGAGGGTCAGCCCCAGCATTTT
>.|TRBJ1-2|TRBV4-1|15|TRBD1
CASSQQGTVLYGYTF
TGCGCCAGCAGCCAACAGGGGACAGTCCTCTATGGCTACACCTTC
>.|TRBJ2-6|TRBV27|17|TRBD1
CASSYRGLSSGANVLTF
TGTGCCAGCAGTTACAGGGGCCTTAGCTCTGGGGCCAACGTCCTGACTTTC
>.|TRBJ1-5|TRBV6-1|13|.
CASSDGFDTTQHF
TGTGCCAGCAGTGATGGTTTCGATACAACCCAGCATTTT
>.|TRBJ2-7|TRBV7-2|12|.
CASSLISEEQYF
TGTGCCAGCAGCTTAATAAGTGAAGAGCAGTACTTC
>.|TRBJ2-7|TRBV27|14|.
CASSLYPVSYEQYF
TGTGCCAGCAGTTTATATCCGGTCTCCTACGAGCAGTACTTC
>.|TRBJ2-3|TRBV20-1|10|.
CSATTDTQYF
TGCAGTGCTACTACAGATACGCAGTATTTT
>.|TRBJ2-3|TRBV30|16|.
CAWSVLGTKSTDTQYF
TGTGCCTGGAGTGTACTTGGCACCAAAAGCACAGATACGCAGTATTTT
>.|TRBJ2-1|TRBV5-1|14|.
CASSLEGSYNEQFF
TGCGCCAGCAGCTTGGAAGGCAGCTACAATGAGCAGTTCTTC
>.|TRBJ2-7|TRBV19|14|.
CASSTPGESYEQYF
TGTGCCAGTAGTACGCCGGGAGAGTCCTACGAGCAGTACTTC
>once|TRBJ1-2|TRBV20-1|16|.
CSARPGVTGLGYGYTF
TGCAGTGCTAGACCCGGGGTCACAGGGTTAGGCTATGGCTACACCTTC
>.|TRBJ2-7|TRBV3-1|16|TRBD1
CASSLRDSHTTYEQYF
TGTGCCAGCAGCCTACGGGACAGCCACACCACCTACGAGCAGTACTTC
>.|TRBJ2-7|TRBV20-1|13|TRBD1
CSARDSHRYEQYF
TGCAGTGCCCGGGACAGCCATCGCTACGAGCAGTACTTC
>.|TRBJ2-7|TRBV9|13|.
CASSPDPHYEQYF
TGTGCCAGCAGCCCCGACCCGCACTACGAGCAGTACTTC
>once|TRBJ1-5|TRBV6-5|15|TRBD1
CASSSTPGQYQPQHF
TGTGCCAGCAGTTCGACTCCGGGACAGTATCAGCCCCAGCATTTT
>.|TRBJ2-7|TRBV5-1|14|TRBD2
CASSSGGPAGEQYF
TGCGCCAGCAGCTCGGGGGGGCCCGCTGGGGAGCAGTACTTC
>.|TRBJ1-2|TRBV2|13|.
CASTQGPNYGYTF
TGTGCCAGCACCCAGGGACCTAACTATGGCTACACCTTC
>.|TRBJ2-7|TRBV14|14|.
CASSQDPAVYEQYF
TGTGCCAGCAGCCAAGATCCCGCAGTCTACGAGCAGTACTTC
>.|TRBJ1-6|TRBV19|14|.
CASSLTLDGSALHF
TGTGCCAGTAGTCTGACACTGGACGGATCGGCCCTCCACTTT
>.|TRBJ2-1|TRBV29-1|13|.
CSVESLSYNEQFF
TGCAGCGTTGAGAGCTTATCCTACAATGAGCAGTTCTTC
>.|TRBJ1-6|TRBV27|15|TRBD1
CASRGQGTYNSPLHF
TGTGCCAGCAGGGGACAGGGGACCTATAATTCACCCCTCCACTTT
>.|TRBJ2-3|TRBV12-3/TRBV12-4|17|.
CASSFFGSPNPLDTQYF
TGTGCCAGCAGTTTTTTCGGGTCCCCGAACCCGCTCGATACGCAGTATTTT
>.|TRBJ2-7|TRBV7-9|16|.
CASSLAWAGEFYEQYF
TGTGCCAGCAGCTTAGCGTGGGCAGGGGAATTCTACGAGCAGTACTTC
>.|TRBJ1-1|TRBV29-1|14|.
CSVVYQGRTTEAFF
TGCAGCGTTGTATATCAGGGAAGGACCACTGAAGCTTTCTTT
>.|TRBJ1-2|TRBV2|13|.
CASIYVNRDGYTF
TGTGCCAGCATCTACGTCAACAGGGATGGCTACACCTTC
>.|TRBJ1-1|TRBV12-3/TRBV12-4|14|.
CASSLGRPHTEAFF
TGTGCCAGCAGTTTAGGGAGGCCCCACACTGAAGCTTTCTTT
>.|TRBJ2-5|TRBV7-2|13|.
CASSLSTQETQYF
TGTGCCAGCAGCTTGTCAACCCAAGAGACCCAGTACTTC
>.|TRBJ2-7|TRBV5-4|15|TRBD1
CASSLRGTGSYEQYF
TGTGCCAGCAGCTTGCGTGGGACAGGGTCCTACGAGCAGTACTTC
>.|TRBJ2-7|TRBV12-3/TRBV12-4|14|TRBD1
CASAPGQGAYEQYF
TGTGCCAGCGCCCCGGGACAGGGGGCCTACGAGCAGTACTTC
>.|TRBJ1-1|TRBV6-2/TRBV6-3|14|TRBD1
CASSYSETGIEAFF
TGTGCCAGCAGTTACTCGGAGACAGGGATTGAAGCTTTCTTT
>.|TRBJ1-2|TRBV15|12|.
CATSRDFYGYTF
TGTGCCACCAGCAGAGACTTCTATGGCTACACCTTC
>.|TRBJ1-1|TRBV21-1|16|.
CASSKWVQGLNTEAFF
TGTGCCAGCAGCAAATGGGTACAGGGATTGAACACTGAAGCTTTCTTT
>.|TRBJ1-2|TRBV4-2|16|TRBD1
CASSQDWRTGNYGYTF
TGTGCCAGCAGCCAAGATTGGAGGACAGGGAACTATGGCTACACCTTC
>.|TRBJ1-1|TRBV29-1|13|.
CSVRAYPNTEAFF
TGCAGCGTGAGGGCCTACCCGAACACTGAAGCTTTCTTT
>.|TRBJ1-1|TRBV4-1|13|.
CASSPHRDTEAFF
TGCGCCAGCAGCCCTCACAGGGACACTGAAGCTTTCTTT
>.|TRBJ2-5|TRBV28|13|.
CAIQQGFFETQYF
TGTGCCATCCAACAGGGATTTTTTGAGACCCAGTACTTC
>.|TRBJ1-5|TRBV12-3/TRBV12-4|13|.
CASSLVEGQPQHF
TGTGCCAGCAGTTTAGTAGAGGGACAGCCCCAGCATTTT
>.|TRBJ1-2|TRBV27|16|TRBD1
CASSPLQGVNSYGYTF
TGTGCCAGCAGTCCATTACAGGGGGTCAACTCCTATGGCTACACCTTC
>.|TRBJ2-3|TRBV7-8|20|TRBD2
CASSILTWAGGPAGTDTQYF
TGTGCCAGCAGCATCCTGACTTGGGCGGGGGGGCCGGCCGGCACAGATACGCAGTATTTT
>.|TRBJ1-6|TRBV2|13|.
CASSEAAYSPLHF
TGTGCCAGCAGTGAAGCTGCGTATTCACCCCTCCACTTT